This TCR beta chain was documented in a study of human T cells and chemical hapten exposure. Study findings and constraints: As the donors had alopecia, their immune response may differ from healthy people's. Expanded TCRs produced significantly more large CDR3 similarity clusters than controls did. With regard to DPC sensitization, TCRs above 1 in 1000 frequency did not change.

The CDR3 contains 12 residues. CDR1 is KGHSH, CDR2 LQKENI, per germline. V lost 6 bases, J lost 5 bases, and 10 bases lay in between. Time point in this sample: patch test 1, 2 weeks after DPC sensitization. Treatment reported: therapeutic diphenylcyclopropenone sensitization with weekly scalp DPC. At patch-test visits, sampling came before the patch test. One entry per CDR3 protein, called by TCRdb with MiXCR from the RACE reads. The profile shows tens of thousands of distinct CDR3 sequences, about 10% of them singletons. This clonotype was seen at least ten times. What it binds is not known. This receptor was obtained from a woman aged 45-65 years with alopecia areata. Some clones in this sample may be carry-over from other donors' samples. Source: whole blood, taken in connection with sensitization to the hapten diphenylcyclopropenone (DPC). The chain combines TRBV18 with TRBJ1-1; no reliable D call. Written as DNA, the CDR3 is TGTGCCAGCTCCCCTAAGGTTACTGAAGCTTTCTTT. It codes for CASSPKVTEAFF.